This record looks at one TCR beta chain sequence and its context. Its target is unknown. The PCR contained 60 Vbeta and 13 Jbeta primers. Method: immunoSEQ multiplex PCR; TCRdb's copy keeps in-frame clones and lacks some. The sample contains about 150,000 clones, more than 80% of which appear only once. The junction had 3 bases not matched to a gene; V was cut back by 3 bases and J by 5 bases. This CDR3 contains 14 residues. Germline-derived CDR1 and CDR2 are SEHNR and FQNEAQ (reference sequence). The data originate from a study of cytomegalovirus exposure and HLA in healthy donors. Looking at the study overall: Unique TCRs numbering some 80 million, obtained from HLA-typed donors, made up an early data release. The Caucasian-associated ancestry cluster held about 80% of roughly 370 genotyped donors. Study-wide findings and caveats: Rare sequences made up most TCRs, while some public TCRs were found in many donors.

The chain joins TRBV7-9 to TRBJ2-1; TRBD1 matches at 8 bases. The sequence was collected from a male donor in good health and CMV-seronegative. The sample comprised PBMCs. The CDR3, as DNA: TGTGCCAGCAGCTTTGCACAGGGGGACAATGAGCAGTTCTTC. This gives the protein CASSFAQGDNEQFF.